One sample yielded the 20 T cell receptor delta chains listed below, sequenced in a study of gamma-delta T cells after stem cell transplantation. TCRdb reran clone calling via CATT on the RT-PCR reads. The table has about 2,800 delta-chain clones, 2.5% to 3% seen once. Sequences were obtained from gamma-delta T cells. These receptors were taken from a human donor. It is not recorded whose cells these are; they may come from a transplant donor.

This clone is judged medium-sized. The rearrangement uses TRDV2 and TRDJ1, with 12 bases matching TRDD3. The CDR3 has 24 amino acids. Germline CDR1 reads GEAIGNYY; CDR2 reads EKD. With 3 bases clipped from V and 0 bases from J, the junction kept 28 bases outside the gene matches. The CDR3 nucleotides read TGTGCCTGTGACGTTGTCTCCATCGGACTGAATGTGGCTGGGGGATACGGGGACACCGATAAACTCATCTTT. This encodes CACDVVSIGLNVAGGYGDTDKLIF.

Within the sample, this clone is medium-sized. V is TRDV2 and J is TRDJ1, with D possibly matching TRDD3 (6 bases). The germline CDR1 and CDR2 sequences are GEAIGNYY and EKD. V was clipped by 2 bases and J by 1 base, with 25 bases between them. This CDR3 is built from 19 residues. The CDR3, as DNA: TGTGCCTGTGACATGATTTCCTCGGGGGACGCCGGGTCCACCGATAAACTCATCTTT. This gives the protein CACDMISSGDAGSTDKLIF.

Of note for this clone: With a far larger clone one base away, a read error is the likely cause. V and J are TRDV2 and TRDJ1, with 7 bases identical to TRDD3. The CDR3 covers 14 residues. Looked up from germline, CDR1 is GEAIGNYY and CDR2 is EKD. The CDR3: CACDTVLGTDKPIF. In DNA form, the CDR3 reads TGTGCCTGTGACACTGTACTGGGGACCGATAAACCCATCTTT.

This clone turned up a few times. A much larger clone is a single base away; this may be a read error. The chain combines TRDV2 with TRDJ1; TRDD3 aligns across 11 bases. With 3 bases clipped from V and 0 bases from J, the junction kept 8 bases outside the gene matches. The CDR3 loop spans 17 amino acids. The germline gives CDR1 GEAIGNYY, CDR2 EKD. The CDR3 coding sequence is TGTGCCTGTGACGCCCTGGGGGATACAGGAGACACCGATAAACTCATCTTT. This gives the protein CACDALGDTGDTDKLIF.

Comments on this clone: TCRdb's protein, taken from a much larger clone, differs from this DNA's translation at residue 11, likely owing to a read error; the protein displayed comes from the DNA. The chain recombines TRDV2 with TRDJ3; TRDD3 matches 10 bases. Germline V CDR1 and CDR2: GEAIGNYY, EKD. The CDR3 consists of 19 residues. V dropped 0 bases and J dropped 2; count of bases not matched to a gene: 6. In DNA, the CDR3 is TGTGCCTGTGACACCGTGGGGGATACACTCCCCTGGGACACCCGACAGATGTTTTTC. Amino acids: CACDTVGDTLPWDTRQMFF.

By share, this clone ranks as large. CDR3 protein: CACVPLGGIHVDKLIF. For the CDR3, the DNA is TGTGCCTGTGTCCCACTAGGGGGGATACACGTTGATAAACTCATCTTT. The gene calls are TRDV2 and TRDJ1; TRDD3 matches 9 bases. V shed 5 bases and J 5 bases; nucleotides not matched to a gene: 14. The germline V gene has CDR1 GEAIGNYY and CDR2 EKD. The CDR3 sequence is 16 residues long.

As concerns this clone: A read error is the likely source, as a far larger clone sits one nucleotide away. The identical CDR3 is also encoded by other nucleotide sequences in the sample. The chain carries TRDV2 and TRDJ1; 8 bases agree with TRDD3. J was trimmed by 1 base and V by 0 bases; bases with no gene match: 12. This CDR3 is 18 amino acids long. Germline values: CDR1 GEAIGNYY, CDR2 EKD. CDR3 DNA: TGTGCCTGTGACACCCTCCACCGTACTGGGGGGTCCACCGATAAACTCATCTTT. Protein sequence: CACDTLHRTGGSTDKLIF.

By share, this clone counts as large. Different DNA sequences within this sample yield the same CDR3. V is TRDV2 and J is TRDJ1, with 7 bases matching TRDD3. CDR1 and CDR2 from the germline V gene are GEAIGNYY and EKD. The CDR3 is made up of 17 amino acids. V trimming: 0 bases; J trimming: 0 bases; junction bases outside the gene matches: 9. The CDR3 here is CACDTVRALGDTDKLIF. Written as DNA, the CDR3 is TGTGCCTGTGACACCGTCCGAGCTCTGGGGGACACCGATAAACTCATCTTT.

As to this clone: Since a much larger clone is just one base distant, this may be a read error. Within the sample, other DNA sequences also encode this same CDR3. The CDR3 loop is CACDTLRTGGSTDKLIF. The CDR3 nucleotides read TGTGCCTGTGACACACTACGTACTGGGGGATCGACCGATAAACTCATCTTT. The genes are TRDV2 and TRDJ1; 10 bases map to TRDD3. The CDR3 has 17 amino acids. Germline values: CDR1 GEAIGNYY, CDR2 EKD. The V segment lost 1 base and the J segment 2 bases; nucleotides outside the gene matches: 9.

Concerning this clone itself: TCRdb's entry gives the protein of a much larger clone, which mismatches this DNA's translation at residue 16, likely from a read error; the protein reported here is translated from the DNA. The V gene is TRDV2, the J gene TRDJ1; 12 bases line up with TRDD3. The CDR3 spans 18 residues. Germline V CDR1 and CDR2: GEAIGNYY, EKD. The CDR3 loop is CACDPLGDTGPYTDKPIF. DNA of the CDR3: TGTGCCTGTGACCCACTGGGGGATACTGGCCCTTACACCGATAAACCCATCTTT.

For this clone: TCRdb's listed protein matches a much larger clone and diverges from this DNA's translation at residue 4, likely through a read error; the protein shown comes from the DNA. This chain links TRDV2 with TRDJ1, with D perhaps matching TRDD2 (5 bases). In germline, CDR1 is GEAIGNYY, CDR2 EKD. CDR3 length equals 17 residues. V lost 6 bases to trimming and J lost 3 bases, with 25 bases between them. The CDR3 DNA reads TGTGCCTGTAAACACCTACTGTTACTAGAGGAGTCCGATAAACTCATCTTT. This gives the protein CACKHLLLLEESDKLIF.

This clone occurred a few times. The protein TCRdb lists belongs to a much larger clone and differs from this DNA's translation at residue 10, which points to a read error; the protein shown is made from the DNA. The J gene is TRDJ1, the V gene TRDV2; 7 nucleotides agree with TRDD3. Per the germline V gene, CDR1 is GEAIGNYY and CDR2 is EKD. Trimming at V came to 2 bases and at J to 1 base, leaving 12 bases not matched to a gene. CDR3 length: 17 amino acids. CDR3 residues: CACDNLGVTVTTDKLIF. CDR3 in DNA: TGTGCCTGTGACAACCTGGGGGTCACGGTGACCACCGATAAACTCATCTTT.

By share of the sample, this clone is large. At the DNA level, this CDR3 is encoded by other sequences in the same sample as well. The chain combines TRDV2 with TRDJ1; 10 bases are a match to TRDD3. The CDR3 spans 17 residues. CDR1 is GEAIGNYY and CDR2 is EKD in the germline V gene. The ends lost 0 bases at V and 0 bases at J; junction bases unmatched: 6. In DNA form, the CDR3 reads TGTGCCTGTGACACCGTACTGGGGGATTTGTACACCGATAAACTCATCTTT. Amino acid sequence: CACDTVLGDLYTDKLIF.

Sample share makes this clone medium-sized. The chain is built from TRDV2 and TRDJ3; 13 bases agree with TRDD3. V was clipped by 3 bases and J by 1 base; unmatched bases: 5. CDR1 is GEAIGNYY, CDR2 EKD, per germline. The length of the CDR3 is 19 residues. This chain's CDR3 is CACDVLGDTNSWDTRQMFF. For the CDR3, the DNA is TGTGCCTGTGACGTACTGGGGGATACGAATTCCTGGGACACCCGACAGATGTTTTTC.

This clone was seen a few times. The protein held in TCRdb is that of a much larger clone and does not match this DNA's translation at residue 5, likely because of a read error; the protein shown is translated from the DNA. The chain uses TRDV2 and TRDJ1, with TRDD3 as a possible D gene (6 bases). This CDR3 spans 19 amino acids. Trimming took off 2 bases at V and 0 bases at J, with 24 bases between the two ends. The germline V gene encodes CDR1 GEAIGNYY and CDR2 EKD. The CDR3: CACDSLPPRGGRYTDKLIF. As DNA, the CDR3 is TGTGCCTGTGACAGTCTTCCGCCTAGGGGGGGAAGGTACACCGATAAACTCATCTTT.

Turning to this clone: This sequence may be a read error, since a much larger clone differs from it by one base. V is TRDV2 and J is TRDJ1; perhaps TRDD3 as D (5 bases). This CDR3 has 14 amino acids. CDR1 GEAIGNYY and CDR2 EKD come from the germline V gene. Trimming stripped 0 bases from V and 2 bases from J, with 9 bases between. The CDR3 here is CACDTVLATDKLIF. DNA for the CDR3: TGTGCCTGTGACACCGTACTGGCAACCGATAAACTCATCTTT.

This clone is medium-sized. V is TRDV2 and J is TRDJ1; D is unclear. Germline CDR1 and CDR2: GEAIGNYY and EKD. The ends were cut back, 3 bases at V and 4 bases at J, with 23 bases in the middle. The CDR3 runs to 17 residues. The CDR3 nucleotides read TGTGCCTGTGACCGAGTACCCCCGTTGGTAGGAGACGATAAACTCATCTTT. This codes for CACDRVPPLVGDDKLIF.

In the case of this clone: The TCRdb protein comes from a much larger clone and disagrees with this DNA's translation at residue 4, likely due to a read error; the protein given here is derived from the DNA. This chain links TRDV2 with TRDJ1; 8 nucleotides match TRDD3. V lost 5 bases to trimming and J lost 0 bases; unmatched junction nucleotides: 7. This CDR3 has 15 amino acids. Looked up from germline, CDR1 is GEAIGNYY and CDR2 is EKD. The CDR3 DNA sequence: TGTGCCTGTGGCCCTTTACTGGGGGACACCGATAAACTCATCTTT. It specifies CACGPLLGDTDKLIF.

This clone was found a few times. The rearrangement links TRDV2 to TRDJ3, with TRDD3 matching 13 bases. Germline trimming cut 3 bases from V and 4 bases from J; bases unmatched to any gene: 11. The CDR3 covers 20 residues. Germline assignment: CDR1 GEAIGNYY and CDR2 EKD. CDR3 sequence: CACDPVLGDTRRWDTRQMFF. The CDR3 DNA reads TGTGCCTGTGACCCCGTACTGGGGGATACGCGTCGGTGGGACACCCGACAGATGTTTTTC.

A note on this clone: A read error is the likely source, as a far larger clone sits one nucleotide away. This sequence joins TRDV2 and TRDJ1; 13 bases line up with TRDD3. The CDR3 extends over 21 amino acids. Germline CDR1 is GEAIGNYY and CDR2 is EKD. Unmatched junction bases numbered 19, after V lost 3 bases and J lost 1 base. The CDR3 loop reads CACDPLRSFTGGYAATDKLIF. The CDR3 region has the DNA TGTGCCTGTGACCCTCTCAGAAGCTTTACTGGGGGATACGCTGCCACCGATAAACTCATCTTT.